The 7 T cell receptor beta chains in this list originate from one sample, sequenced in a study of blood T cells in healthy people across ages. A second PCR of roughly 7 to 11 cycles used a sample-barcoded 5' primer and a J-beta primer mix. TCRdb recomputed calls from the 5' RACE reads with MiXCR, one row per CDR3 protein. The repertoire holds around 1,800,000 distinct CDR3 sequences, with 35% to 50% as singletons. The sample consisted of blood. The receptors originated from a human donor in good health.

The chain employs TRBV7-9 and TRBJ2-5; tentative D call: TRBD2 (6 bases). The CDR3 is made up of 11 amino acids. Trimming removed 1 base at V and 12 bases at J, with 9 bases between. Germline loops: CDR1 SEHNR, CDR2 FQNEAQ (reference sequence). CDR3 sequence (DNA): TGTGCCAGCAGCTTAGAAGGGGAGGAGTACTTC. Residues: CASSLEGEEYF.

The DNA for the CDR3 is TGCAGTGCTAGAGTAGGGGGTTGGGGCTACACCTTC. Its protein product is CSARVGGWGYTF. The V and J genes are TRBV20-1 and TRBJ1-2; D might be TRBD1 (6 bases). Germline lookup yields CDR1 DFQATT and CDR2 SNEGSKA (reference sequence). Between the trimmed V and J ends, which lost 1 base and 8 bases, there was a span of 11 bases. The length of the CDR3 is 12 residues.

This clonotype is a singleton in its sample. The chain recombines TRBV5-1 with TRBJ1-1; tentatively, D is TRBD1 (5 bases). This CDR3 contains 12 residues. Trimming took 4 bases from V and 9 from J, leaving 13 bases between them. Germline CDR1 SGHRS, CDR2 YFSETQ. This chain's CDR3 is CASSGGGPKAFF. The CDR3 DNA sequence: TGCGCCAGCAGCGGGGGAGGTCCGAAAGCTTTCTTT.

V is TRBV6-2 or TRBV6-3 and J is TRBJ2-7; 9 bases map to TRBD1. This CDR3 spans 15 amino acids. Germline V gene lookup returns CDR1 MNHEY and CDR2 SVGEGT. V lost 11 bases to trimming and J lost 0 bases; unmatched junction nucleotides: 11. The CDR3 nucleotides are TGTGCCTCCCAAGAGGACAGGGGAAGCTCCTACGAGCAGTACTTC. It specifies CASQEDRGSSYEQYF.

The chain links TRBV29-1 to TRBJ2-1; a weak D match, TRBD2 (5 bases). Germline values: CDR1 SQVTM, CDR2 ANQGSEA. The CDR3 runs to 14 residues. V was trimmed by 6 bases and J by 3 bases, leaving 15 bases between them. The CDR3 region is CSVAPNGDYNEQFF. CDR3 coding DNA: TGCAGCGTCGCCCCGAACGGGGACTACAATGAGCAGTTCTTC.

The chain couples TRBV7-3 to TRBJ2-7, with D possibly matching TRBD2 (7 bases). The assigned J gene may be wrong: the sequence end matches TRBJ2-5 better. The CDR3 spans 15 residues. CDR1 is SGHTA and CDR2 is FQGTGA in the germline V gene. The CDR3 DNA is TGTGCCAGCAGCTTAGCGGGGGCACTACCGGAGACCCAGTACTTC. It translates to CASSLAGALPETQYF.

The CDR3 loop is CASSLFGEGANEKLFF. In DNA, the CDR3 is TGTGCCAGCAGTTTATTCGGGGAAGGAGCTAATGAAAAACTGTTTTTT. The chain is built from TRBV28 and TRBJ1-4; D is ambiguous. The CDR3 length is 16 residues. The germline V gene encodes CDR1 MDHEN and CDR2 SYDVKM. V was cut by 1 base and J by 3 bases, with 12 bases left in between.